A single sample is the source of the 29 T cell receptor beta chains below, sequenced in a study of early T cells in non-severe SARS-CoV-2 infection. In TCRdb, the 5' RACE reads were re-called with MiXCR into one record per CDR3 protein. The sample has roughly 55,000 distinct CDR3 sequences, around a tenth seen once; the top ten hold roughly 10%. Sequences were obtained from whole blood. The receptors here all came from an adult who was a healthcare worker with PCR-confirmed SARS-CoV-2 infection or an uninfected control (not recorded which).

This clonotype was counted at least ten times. CDR3 region: CASSFGQTGNTIYF. The CDR3 nucleotides read TGTGCCAGCAGCTTCGGTCAAACGGGAAACACCATATATTTT. The chain joins TRBV7-6 to TRBJ1-3; D gene uncertain. Germline V gene sequence: CDR1 SGHVS, CDR2 FNYEAQ. The CDR3 spans 14 residues. V lost 3 bases and J lost 4, with 10 bases in between.

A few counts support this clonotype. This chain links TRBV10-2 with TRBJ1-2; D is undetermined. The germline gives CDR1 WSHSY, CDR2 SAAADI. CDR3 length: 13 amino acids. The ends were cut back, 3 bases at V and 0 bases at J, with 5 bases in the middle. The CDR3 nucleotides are TGCGCCAGCAGTGACATATCTAACTATGGCTACACCTTC. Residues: CASSDISNYGYTF.

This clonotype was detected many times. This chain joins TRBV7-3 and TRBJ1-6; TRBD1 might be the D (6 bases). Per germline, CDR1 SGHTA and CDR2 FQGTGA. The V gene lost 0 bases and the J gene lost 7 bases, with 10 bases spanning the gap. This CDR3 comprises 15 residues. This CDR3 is CASSLTRDKNSPLHF. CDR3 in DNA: TGTGCCAGCAGCTTAACTAGGGACAAGAATTCACCCCTCCACTTT. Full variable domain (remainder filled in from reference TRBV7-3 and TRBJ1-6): GAGVSQTPSNKVTEKGKYVELRCDPISGHTALYWYRQSLGQGPEFLIYFQGTGAADDSGLPNDRFFAVRPEGSVSTLKIQRTERGDSAVYLCASSLTRDKNSPLHFGNGTRLTVT.

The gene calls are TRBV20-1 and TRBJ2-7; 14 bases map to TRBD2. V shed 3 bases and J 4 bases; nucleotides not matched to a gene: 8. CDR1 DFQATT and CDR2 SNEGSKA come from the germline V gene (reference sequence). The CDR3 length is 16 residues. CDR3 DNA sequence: TGCAGTGCTAGCCACGGGACTAGCGGGAGTCTATACGAGCAGTACTTC. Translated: CSASHGTSGSLYEQYF.

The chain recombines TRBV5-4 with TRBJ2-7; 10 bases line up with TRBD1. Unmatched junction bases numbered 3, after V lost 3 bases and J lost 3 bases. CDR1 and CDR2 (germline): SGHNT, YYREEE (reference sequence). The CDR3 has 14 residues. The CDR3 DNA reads TGTGCCAGCAGCTCGGGACAGGGGTTCTACGAGCAGTACTTC. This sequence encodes CASSSGQGFYEQYF.

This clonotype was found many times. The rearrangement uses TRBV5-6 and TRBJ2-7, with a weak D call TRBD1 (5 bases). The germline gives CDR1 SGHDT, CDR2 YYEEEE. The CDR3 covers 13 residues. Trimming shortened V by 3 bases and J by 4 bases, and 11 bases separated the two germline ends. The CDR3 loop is CASSYPQGYEQYF. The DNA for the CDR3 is TGTGCCAGCAGCTATCCTCAGGGATACGAGCAGTACTTC.

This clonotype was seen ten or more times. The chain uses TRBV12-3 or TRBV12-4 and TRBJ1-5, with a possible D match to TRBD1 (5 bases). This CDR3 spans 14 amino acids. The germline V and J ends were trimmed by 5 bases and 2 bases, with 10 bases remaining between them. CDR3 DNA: TGTGCCAGCAGTACAACAGGTGGCAATCAGCCCCAGCATTTT. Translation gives CASSTTGGNQPQHF.

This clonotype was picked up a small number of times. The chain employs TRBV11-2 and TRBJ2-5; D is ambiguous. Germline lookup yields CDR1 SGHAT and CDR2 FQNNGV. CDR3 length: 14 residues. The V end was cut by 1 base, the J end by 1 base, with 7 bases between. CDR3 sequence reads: CASSLGSPQETQYF. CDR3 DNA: TGTGCCAGCAGCTTAGGTAGCCCCCAAGAGACCCAGTACTTC.

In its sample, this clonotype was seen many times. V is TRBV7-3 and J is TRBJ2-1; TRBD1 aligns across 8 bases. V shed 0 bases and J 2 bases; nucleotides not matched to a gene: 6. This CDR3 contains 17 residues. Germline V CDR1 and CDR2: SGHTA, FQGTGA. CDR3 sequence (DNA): TGTGCCAGCAGCTTAACAACAGGGGGGTTCACCTACAATGAGCAGTTCTTC. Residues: CASSLTTGGFTYNEQFF. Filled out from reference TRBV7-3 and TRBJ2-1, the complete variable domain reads GAGVSQTPSNKVTEKGKYVELRCDPISGHTALYWYRQSLGQGPEFLIYFQGTGAADDSGLPNDRFFAVRPEGSVSTLKIQRTERGDSAVYLCASSLTTGGFTYNEQFFGPGTRLTVL.

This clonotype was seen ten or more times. The CDR3 coding sequence is TGTGCCAGCCGGGGACAGCCTGGGGCCGAGCAGTTCTTC. This codes for CASRGQPGAEQFF. This chain joins TRBV7-3 and TRBJ2-1, with 7 bases identical to TRBD1. The V gene end was trimmed by 8 bases and the J gene end by 10 bases; junction bases not matched to a gene: 11. The CDR3 sequence is 13 residues long. CDR1 is SGHTA, CDR2 FQGTGA, per germline.

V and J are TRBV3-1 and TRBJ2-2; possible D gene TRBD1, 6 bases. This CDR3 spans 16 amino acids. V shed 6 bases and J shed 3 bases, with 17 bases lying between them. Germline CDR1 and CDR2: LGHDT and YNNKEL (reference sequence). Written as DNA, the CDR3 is TGTGCCAGCAGGCCTCCGGGACAAACATACACCGGGGAGCTGTTTTTT. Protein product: CASRPPGQTYTGELFF.

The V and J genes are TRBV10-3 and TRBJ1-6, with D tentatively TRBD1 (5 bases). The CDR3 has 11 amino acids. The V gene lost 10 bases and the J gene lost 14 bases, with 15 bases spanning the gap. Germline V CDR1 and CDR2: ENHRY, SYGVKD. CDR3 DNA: TGTGCCACCCGGGGGGGTGAAGCCCTCCACTTT. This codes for CATRGGEALHF.

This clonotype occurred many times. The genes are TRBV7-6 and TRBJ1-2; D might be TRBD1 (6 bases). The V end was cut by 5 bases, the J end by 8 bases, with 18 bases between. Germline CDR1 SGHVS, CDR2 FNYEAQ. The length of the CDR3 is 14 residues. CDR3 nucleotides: TGTGCCAGCAGCCCAAGTCTGGGACAAATGGGCTACACCTTC. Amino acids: CASSPSLGQMGYTF.

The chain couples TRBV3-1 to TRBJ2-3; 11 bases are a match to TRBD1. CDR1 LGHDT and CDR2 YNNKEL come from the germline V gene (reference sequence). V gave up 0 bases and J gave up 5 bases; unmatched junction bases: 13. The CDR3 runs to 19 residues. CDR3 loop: CASSQDWARTGGEGDTQYF. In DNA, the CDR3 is TGTGCCAGCAGCCAAGATTGGGCGAGGACAGGGGGCGAGGGAGATACGCAGTATTTT.

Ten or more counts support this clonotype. The CDR3 DNA is TGTGCCAGCAGCTCCACCCGACAGGCCCTGAAAACCGGCGGGGAGCTGTTTTTT. Its translation is CASSSTRQALKTGGELFF. V and J are TRBV12-3 or TRBV12-4 and TRBJ2-2; weak D call: TRBD1 (6 bases). The CDR3 contains 18 residues. V lost 6 bases and J 7 bases, leaving 27 bases between the germline ends.

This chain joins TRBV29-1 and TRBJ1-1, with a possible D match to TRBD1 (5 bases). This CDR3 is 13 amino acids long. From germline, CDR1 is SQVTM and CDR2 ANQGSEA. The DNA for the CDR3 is TGCAGAGCCGGGACTGATTCGAACACTGAAGCTTTCTTT. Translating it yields CRAGTDSNTEAFF.

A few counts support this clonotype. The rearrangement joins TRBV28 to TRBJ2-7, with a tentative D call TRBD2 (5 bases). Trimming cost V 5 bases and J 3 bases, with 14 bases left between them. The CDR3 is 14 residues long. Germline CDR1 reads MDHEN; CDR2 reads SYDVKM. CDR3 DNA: TGTGCCAGCAGTCACCGGGCCGACTACTACGAGCAGTACTTC. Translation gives CASSHRADYYEQYF.

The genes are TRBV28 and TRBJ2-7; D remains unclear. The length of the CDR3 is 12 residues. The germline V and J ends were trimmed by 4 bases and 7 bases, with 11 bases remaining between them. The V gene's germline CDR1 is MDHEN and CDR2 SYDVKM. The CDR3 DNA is TGTGCCAGCAGTTATCCCGAGTGGGAGCAGTACTTC. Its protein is CASSYPEWEQYF.

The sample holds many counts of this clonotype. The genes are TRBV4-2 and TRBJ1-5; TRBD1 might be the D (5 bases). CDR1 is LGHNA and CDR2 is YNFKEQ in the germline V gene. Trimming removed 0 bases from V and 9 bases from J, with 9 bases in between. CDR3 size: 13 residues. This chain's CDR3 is CASSQDPTGPQHF. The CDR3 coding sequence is TGTGCCAGCAGCCAAGATCCCACAGGGCCCCAGCATTTT.

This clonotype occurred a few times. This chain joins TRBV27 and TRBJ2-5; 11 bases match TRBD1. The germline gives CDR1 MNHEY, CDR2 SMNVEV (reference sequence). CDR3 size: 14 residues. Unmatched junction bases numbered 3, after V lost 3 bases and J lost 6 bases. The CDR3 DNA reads TGTGCCAGCAGTTTCGGGACAGGGGGTAAGACCCAGTACTTC. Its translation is CASSFGTGGKTQYF.

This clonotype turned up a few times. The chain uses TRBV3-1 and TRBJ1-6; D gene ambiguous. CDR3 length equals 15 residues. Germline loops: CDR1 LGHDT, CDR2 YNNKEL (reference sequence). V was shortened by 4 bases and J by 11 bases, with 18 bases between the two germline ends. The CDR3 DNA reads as TGTGCCAGCAGCCCTCGAACCGAAAACGGGGCACCCCTCCACTTT. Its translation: CASSPRTENGAPLHF.

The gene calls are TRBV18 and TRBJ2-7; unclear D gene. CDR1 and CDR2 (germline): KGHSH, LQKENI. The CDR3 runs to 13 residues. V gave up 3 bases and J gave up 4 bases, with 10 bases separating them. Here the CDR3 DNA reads TGTGCCAGCTCACCTAGGCCCGGGTACGAGCAGTACTTC. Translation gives CASSPRPGYEQYF.

This CDR3 is CASSLNPDTQYF. CDR3 DNA: TGCGCCAGCAGCTTGAACCCAGATACGCAGTATTTT. The chain links TRBV5-1 to TRBJ2-3; D is undetermined. Per germline, CDR1 SGHRS and CDR2 YFSETQ. V lost 1 base, J lost 4 bases, and 4 bases lay in between. This CDR3 contains 12 residues. Combining the CDR3 with reference TRBV5-1 and TRBJ2-3 gives the whole variable domain KAGVTQTPRYLIKTRGQQVTLSCSPISGHRSVSWYQQTPGQGLQFLFEYFSETQRNKGNFPGRFSGRQFSNSRSEMNVSTLELGDSALYLCASSLNPDTQYFGPGTRLTVL.

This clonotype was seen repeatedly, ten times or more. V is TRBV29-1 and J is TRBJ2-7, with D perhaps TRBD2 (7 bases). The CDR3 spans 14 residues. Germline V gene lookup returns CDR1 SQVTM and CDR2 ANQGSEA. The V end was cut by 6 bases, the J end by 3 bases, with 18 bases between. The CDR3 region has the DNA TGCAGCGTGGCCAGGCGGGGGCGAAGCTACGAGCAGTACTTC. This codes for CSVARRGRSYEQYF.

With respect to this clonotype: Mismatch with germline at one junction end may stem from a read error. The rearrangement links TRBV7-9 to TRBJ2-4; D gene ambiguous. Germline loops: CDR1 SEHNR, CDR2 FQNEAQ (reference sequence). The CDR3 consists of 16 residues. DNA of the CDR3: TGTGCCGGCAGCTTAAGCCCAGCCCTAGCCAAAAACATTCAGTACTTC. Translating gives CAGSLSPALAKNIQYF.

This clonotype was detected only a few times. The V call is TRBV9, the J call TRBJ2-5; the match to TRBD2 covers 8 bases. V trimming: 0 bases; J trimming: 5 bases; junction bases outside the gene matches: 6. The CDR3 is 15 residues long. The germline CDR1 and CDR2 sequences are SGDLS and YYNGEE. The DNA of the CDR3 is TGTGCCAGCAGCGTAGATGGGACTAGTGGGGAGACCCAGTACTTC. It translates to CASSVDGTSGETQYF.

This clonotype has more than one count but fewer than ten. CDR3 in amino acids: CASSQGTLPTEAFF. The CDR3 region has the DNA TGCGCCAGCAGCCAGGGGACCTTACCCACTGAAGCTTTCTTT. The chain recombines TRBV5-1 with TRBJ1-1; D possibly corresponds to TRBD1 (6 bases). From germline, CDR1 is SGHRS and CDR2 YFSETQ. CDR3 length equals 14 residues. Trimming took off 4 bases at V and 4 bases at J, with 14 bases between the two ends.

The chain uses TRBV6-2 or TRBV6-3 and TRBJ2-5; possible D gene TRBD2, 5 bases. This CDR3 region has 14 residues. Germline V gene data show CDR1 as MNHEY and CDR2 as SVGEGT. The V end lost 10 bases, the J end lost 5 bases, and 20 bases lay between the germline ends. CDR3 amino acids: CATLPHGGRETQYF. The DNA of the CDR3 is TGTGCCACACTGCCTCATGGAGGTCGGGAGACCCAGTACTTC.

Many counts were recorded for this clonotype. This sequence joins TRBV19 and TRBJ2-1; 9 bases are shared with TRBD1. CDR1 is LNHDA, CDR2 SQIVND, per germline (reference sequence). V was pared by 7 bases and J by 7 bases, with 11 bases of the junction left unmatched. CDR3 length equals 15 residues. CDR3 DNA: TGTGCCAGTACCGTCGGACAGGGGCCTGGGAATGAGCAGTTCTTC. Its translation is CASTVGQGPGNEQFF.